This T cell receptor (beta chain) came from a study of Tregs in tolerant kidney transplant recipients. Study-wide points: Expanding Tregs on activated donor B cells appeared to best identify donor-specific TCRbeta clones. Findings come from small patient numbers and require larger validation. This study did not directly address biological reproducibility.

The protocol was immunoSEQ multiplex PCR, while the TCRdb copy is restricted to in-frame clones and leaves out a portion. The data contain 15,000 to 17,000 clones, roughly 92% of them seen just once; the ten biggest clones take up roughly 13%. From germline, CDR1 is SGHAT and CDR2 FQNNGV. The CDR3 has 13 residues. Trimming took off 6 bases at V and 3 bases at J, with 11 bases between the two ends. Unstimulated regulatory T cells (CD4+CD25+CD127-), CD4+CD25- non-regulatory cells, CD4 and CD8 cells were FACS-sorted from thawed PBMCs. With respect to this clone: Its specificity is not known.

The chain couples TRBV11-2 to TRBJ2-5; D unresolved. The sequenced sample was CD8+ T cells from blood. The TCR comes from a human donor in good health. DNA of the CDR3: TGTGCCAGCAGACCCGGATTTAAAGAGACCCAGTACTTC. Translation: CASRPGFKETQYF.